The 6 T cell receptor beta chains in this list originate from one sample, sequenced in a study of CD8+CD57+ T cells in acquired aplastic anemia. The TCR beta profiling, which covered VDJ combination and CDR3 sequence, was carried out using genomic DNA as the template. TCRdb redid the calling of the reads with MiXCR, one entry per CDR3 protein. The sample shows roughly 170,000 distinct CDR3 sequences, about 60% of them seen only once. Sequencing was done on a sample of sorted CD4+, CD8+, or CD8+CD57+ T cells (not recorded which) from PBMCs. These receptors were taken from a human donor in good health.

This clonotype was counted at least ten times. This sequence joins TRBV7-8 and TRBJ2-2, with D possibly TRBD1 on 5 matching bases. Germline values: CDR1 SGHVS, CDR2 FQNEAQ. Trimming stripped 1 base from V and 0 bases from J, with 12 bases between. This CDR3 is 17 amino acids long. The CDR3 sequence: CASSLVLLDTNTGELFF. In nucleotides, the CDR3 is TGTGCCAGCAGCTTAGTTTTACTGGACACGAACACCGGGGAGCTGTTTTTT. The complete variable domain, with remaining parts taken from reference TRBV7-8 and TRBJ2-2, reads GAGVSQSPRYKVAKRGQDVALRCDPISGHVSLFWYQQALGQGPEFLTYFQNEAQLDKSGLPSDRFFAERPEGSVSTLKIQRTQQEDSAVYLCASSLVLLDTNTGELFFGEGSRLTVL.

This rearrangement joins TRBV7-8 to TRBJ2-1, with 9 bases fitting TRBD1. The CDR3 covers 15 residues. Germline values: CDR1 SGHVS, CDR2 FQNEAQ. Trimming removed 2 bases from V and 7 bases from J; junction bases left unmatched: 6. Here the CDR3 DNA reads TGTGCCAGCAGCTTATTACAGGGGGCAAATAATGAGCAGTTCTTC. It translates to CASSLLQGANNEQFF.

The chain joins TRBV7-6 to TRBJ2-3; 9 nucleotides line up with TRBD2. Trimming removed 5 bases from V and 3 bases from J; junction bases left unmatched: 6. The germline V gene has CDR1 SGHVS and CDR2 FNYEAQ. CDR3 length: 15 amino acids. The CDR3 loop is CASSPYSGGTDTQYF. The CDR3 DNA is TGTGCCAGCAGCCCCTACAGCGGGGGGACAGATACGCAGTATTTT. The full variable domain, its missing parts supplied by reference TRBV7-6 and TRBJ2-3, is GAGVSQSPRYKVTKRGQDVALRCDPISGHVSLYWYRQALGQGPEFLTYFNYEAQQDKSGLPNDRFSAERPEGSISTLTIQRTEQRDSAMYRCASSPYSGGTDTQYFGPGTRLTVL.

This chain uses TRBV20-1 with TRBJ2-7; D is possibly TRBD1 (6 bases). This CDR3 contains 15 residues. Trimming removed 0 bases at V and 0 bases at J, with 12 bases between. The germline CDR1 and CDR2 sequences are DFQATT and SNEGSKA (reference sequence). The CDR3 spells CSARDLRDNSYEQYF. The DNA of the CDR3 is TGCAGTGCTAGAGATCTTAGGGACAACTCCTACGAGCAGTACTTC.

This clonotype showed up many times. The chain joins TRBV2 to TRBJ1-2; D uncertain. Germline V CDR1 and CDR2: SNHLY, FYNNEI. V was shortened by 3 bases and J by 4 bases, with 9 bases between the two germline ends. CDR3 length equals 13 residues. CDR3 loop: CASSDNGIYGYTF. DNA of the CDR3: TGTGCCAGCAGTGATAACGGGATCTATGGCTACACCTTC.

The CDR3 DNA follows: TGTGCCAGCAGTTCCTGGGGAAGCTCCTACAATGAGCAGTTCTTC. Protein product: CASSSWGSSYNEQFF. This chain uses TRBV12-3 or TRBV12-4 with TRBJ2-1; D is ambiguous. V was clipped by 4 bases and J by 0 bases, with 10 bases between them. CDR3 size: 15 residues.